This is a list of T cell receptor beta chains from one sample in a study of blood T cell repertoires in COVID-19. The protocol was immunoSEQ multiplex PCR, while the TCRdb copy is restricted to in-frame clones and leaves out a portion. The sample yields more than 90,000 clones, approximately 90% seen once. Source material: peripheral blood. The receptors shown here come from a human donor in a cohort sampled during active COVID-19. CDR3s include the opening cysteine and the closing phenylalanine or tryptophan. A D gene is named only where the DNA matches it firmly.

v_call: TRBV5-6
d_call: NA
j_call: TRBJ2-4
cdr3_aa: CASSLDKAKNIQYF
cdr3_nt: TGTGCCAGCAGCCTGGACAAAGCCAAAAACATTCAGTACTTC

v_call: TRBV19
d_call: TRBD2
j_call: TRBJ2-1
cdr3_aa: CASRTSGVNEQFF
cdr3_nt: TGTGCCAGTAGGACTAGCGGGGTGAATGAGCAGTTCTTC

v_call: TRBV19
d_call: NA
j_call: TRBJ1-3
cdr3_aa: CASSSPVRFSGNTIYF
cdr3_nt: TGTGCCAGTAGTAGCCCCGTGAGATTCTCTGGAAACACCATATATTTT

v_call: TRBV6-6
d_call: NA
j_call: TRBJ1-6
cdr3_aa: CASSYPSALHF
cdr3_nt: TGTGCCAGCAGCTACCCCTCGGCCCTCCACTTT

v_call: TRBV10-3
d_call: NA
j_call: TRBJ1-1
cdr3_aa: CAISLGVGGTEAFF
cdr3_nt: TGTGCCATCAGTCTGGGAGTCGGGGGCACTGAAGCTTTCTTT

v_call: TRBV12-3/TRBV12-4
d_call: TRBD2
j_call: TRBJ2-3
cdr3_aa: CASNPSGRDTQYF
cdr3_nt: TGTGCCAGCAACCCCAGCGGGAGGGATACGCAGTATTTT

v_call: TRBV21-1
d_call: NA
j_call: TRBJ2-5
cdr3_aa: CASSVRSQYF
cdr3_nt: TGTGCCAGCAGCGTGAGGTCCCAGTACTTC

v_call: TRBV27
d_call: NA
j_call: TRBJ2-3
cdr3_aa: CASSFSSEGDTQYF
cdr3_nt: TGTGCCAGCAGTTTCTCCAGCGAAGGAGATACGCAGTATTTT

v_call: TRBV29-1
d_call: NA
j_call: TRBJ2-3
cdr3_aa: CSVNFGALGEADTQYF
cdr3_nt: TGCAGCGTGAACTTCGGTGCGCTAGGGGAGGCAGATACGCAGTATTTT

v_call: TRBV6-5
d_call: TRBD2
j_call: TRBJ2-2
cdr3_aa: CASIPAGGYGELFF
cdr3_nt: TGTGCCAGCATCCCAGCGGGGGGATACGGGGAGCTGTTTTTT